These 19 T cell receptor beta chains were all obtained from the same sample, sequenced in a study of T cell responses to AZD1222 COVID-19 vaccine. TCRdb's table, derived via immunoSEQ multiplex PCR, lists solely in-frame clones and lacks some. The sample holds about 130,000 clones, around 84% seen once. The specimen comprised peripheral blood, sampled on day 0 of AZD1222 vaccination. The receptors were sampled from an adult in good health.

This chain joins TRBV5-5 and TRBJ2-1, with D uncertain. Trimming removed 2 bases from V and 5 bases from J, with 8 bases in between. The germline gives CDR1 SGHKS, CDR2 YYEKEE (reference sequence). This CDR3 is built from 13 residues. The CDR3 DNA is TGTGCCAGCAGCTTTCGACTCAACAATGAGCAGTTCTTC. As protein: CASSFRLNNEQFF.

CDR3 region: CASSLRGRWVEQYF. The CDR3 DNA reads TGTGCCAGCAGCCTCAGGGGGCGGTGGGTCGAGCAGTACTTC. The rearrangement links TRBV27 to TRBJ2-7; 8 nucleotides align to TRBD1. V gave up 6 bases and J gave up 6 bases; unmatched junction bases: 10. The CDR3 is made up of 14 amino acids. Germline V gene lookup returns CDR1 MNHEY and CDR2 SMNVEV (reference sequence).

There are a few counts of this clone. V usage is TRBV28 and J usage is TRBJ1-2; unclear D gene. This CDR3 spans 14 amino acids. The germline CDR1 and CDR2 sequences are MDHEN and SYDVKM. V was shortened by 6 bases and J by 8 bases, with 19 bases between the two germline ends. CDR3 amino acids: CASRLDPQSLGYTF. CDR3 DNA sequence: TGTGCCAGCAGACTAGATCCCCAGTCACTCGGCTACACCTTC.

This clone was counted a single time. The chain carries TRBV9 and TRBJ2-3; no definite D call. Germline CDR1 and CDR2: SGDLS and YYNGEE. There are 13 residues in the CDR3. Trimming took off 3 bases at V and 6 bases at J, with 11 bases between the two ends. The CDR3 here is CASSDGRGDTQYF. As DNA, the CDR3 is TGTGCCAGCAGCGACGGCCGTGGGGATACGCAGTATTTT.

The rearrangement joins TRBV5-8 to TRBJ1-1, with D perhaps TRBD1 (5 bases). This CDR3 comprises 14 residues. The germline V gene encodes CDR1 SGHTS and CDR2 YDEGEE. Trimming shortened V by 4 bases and J by 0 bases, and 10 bases separated the two germline ends. The chain's CDR3 is CASSLGRLNTEAFF. As DNA, the CDR3 is TGTGCCAGCAGCCTGGGACGGTTGAACACTGAAGCTTTCTTT.

This chain links TRBV6-5 with TRBJ2-1; tentative D call: TRBD2 (6 bases). The CDR3 has 11 residues. Looked up from germline, CDR1 is MNHEY and CDR2 is SVGAGI. V was clipped by 6 bases and J by 9 bases, with 9 bases between them. The CDR3 reads CASRLAREQFF. DNA for the CDR3: TGTGCCAGCAGGCTAGCGCGTGAGCAGTTCTTC.

The chain recombines TRBV7-3 with TRBJ2-3; D remains unclear. V lost 4 bases, J lost 4 bases, and 12 bases lay in between. CDR3 length equals 14 residues. Per germline, CDR1 SGHTA and CDR2 FQGTGA. The CDR3 region is CASSSVSSSDTQYF. The CDR3, as DNA: TGTGCCAGCAGCTCGGTCAGTTCCTCAGATACGCAGTATTTT.

The rearrangement links TRBV20-1 to TRBJ2-5, with 7 bases aligning to TRBD1. The ends lost 3 bases at V and 4 bases at J; junction bases unmatched: 8. This CDR3 comprises 14 residues. Germline V gene sequence: CDR1 DFQATT, CDR2 SNEGSKA (reference sequence). Here the CDR3 reads CSASSGGEGETQYF. In DNA form, the CDR3 reads TGCAGTGCTAGTTCAGGGGGAGAAGGAGAGACCCAGTACTTC.

The chain couples TRBV7-2 to TRBJ2-7; D gene uncertain. This CDR3 spans 13 amino acids. Germline V CDR1 and CDR2: SGHTA, FQGNSA. With 2 bases removed from V and 4 bases from J, the gap between germline ends came to 9 bases. The CDR3 here is CASSLTVQYEQYF. Written as DNA, the CDR3 is TGTGCCAGCAGCTTAACGGTCCAATACGAGCAGTACTTC.

The chain carries TRBV19 and TRBJ2-7; 10 positions match TRBD1. The CDR3 is 16 amino acids. Germline CDR1 is LNHDA and CDR2 is SQIVND (reference sequence). J lost 1 base, V lost 4 bases, and 7 bases had no gene match. CDR3 sequence reads: CASSTPGQGISYEQYF. DNA of the CDR3: TGTGCCAGTAGTACCCCGGGACAGGGGATATCCTACGAGCAGTACTTC.

The V gene is TRBV18, the J gene TRBJ2-1, with D hard to call. The V gene lost 4 bases and the J gene lost 0 bases, with 4 bases spanning the gap. The CDR3 sequence is 13 residues long. The germline gives CDR1 KGHSH, CDR2 LQKENI. The CDR3 sequence is CASSLDSYNEQFF. The CDR3 region has the DNA TGTGCCAGCTCACTCGACTCCTACAATGAGCAGTTCTTC.

CDR3 amino acids: CSGGQGAGTEAFF. The DNA of the CDR3 is TGCAGCGGCGGACAGGGGGCAGGCACTGAAGCTTTCTTT. The rearrangement links TRBV29-1 to TRBJ1-1; TRBD1 agrees at 11 bases. Per the germline V gene, CDR1 is SQVTM and CDR2 is ANQGSEA. With V trimmed by 7 bases and J by 4 bases, 5 bases remained unmatched. CDR3 length equals 13 residues.

This clone was seen a single time. The rearrangement joins TRBV19 to TRBJ1-5, with 7 nucleotides matching TRBD1. The length of the CDR3 is 15 residues. The germline V gene encodes CDR1 LNHDA and CDR2 SQIVND (reference sequence). The trim removed 6 bases at V and 2 bases at J, leaving 7 bases unmatched. The CDR3 nucleotides read TGTGCCAGTAGACAAGACAGGGTAGGCAATCAGCCCCAGCATTTT. Translation: CASRQDRVGNQPQHF. Filled out from reference TRBV19 and TRBJ1-5, the complete variable domain reads DGGITQSPKYLFRKEGQNVTLSCEQNLNHDAMYWYRQDPGQGLRLIYYSQIVNDFQKGDIAEGYSVSREKKESFPLTVTSAQKNPTAFYLCASRQDRVGNQPQHFGDGTRLSIL.

J is TRBJ2-5 and V is TRBV21-1. TRBV21-1 is a pseudogene locus. CDR3 length: 14 residues. CDR3 amino acids: CASSKRAHQETQYF. The CDR3 region has the DNA TGTGCCAGCAGCAAACGGGCACACCAAGAGACCCAGTACTTC.

The chain uses TRBV5-1 and TRBJ2-3, with 8 nucleotides matching TRBD1. The V gene's germline CDR1 is SGHRS and CDR2 YFSETQ. The CDR3 sequence is 14 residues long. V was pared by 4 bases and J by 6 bases, with 7 bases of the junction left unmatched. The CDR3 region is CASSRTGSWDTQYF. The CDR3 nucleotides read TGCGCCAGCAGCCGGACAGGGTCATGGGATACGCAGTATTTT.

This clone was counted a few times. The chain employs TRBV10-2 and TRBJ2-7, with D possibly being TRBD2 (6 bases). From germline, CDR1 is WSHSY and CDR2 SAAADI. The CDR3 covers 13 residues. V gave up 8 bases and J gave up 6 bases, with 17 bases separating them. The CDR3 loop is CASAGTGISEQYF. The CDR3 coding sequence is TGCGCCAGCGCCGGGACTGGGATTTCCGAGCAGTACTTC.

The chain links TRBV5-1 to TRBJ1-3, with a tentative D call TRBD1 (6 bases). This CDR3 is built from 15 residues. The germline V gene encodes CDR1 SGHRS and CDR2 YFSETQ. The V end lost 5 bases, the J end lost 2 bases, and 14 bases lay between the germline ends. In DNA, the CDR3 is TGCGCCAGCAGACAGGGTGAAGAGACTGGAAACACCATATATTTT. Amino acids: CASRQGEETGNTIYF.

The genes are TRBV14 and TRBJ2-1; D may be TRBD2 (6 bases). Germline V gives CDR1 SGHDN, CDR2 FVKESK. There are 16 residues in the CDR3. Trimming removed 5 bases at V and 6 bases at J, with 20 bases between. CDR3 nucleotides: TGTGCCAGCAGCATGCGGATGGGGACTTCCAGCAATGAGCAGTTCTTC. Its translation is CASSMRMGTSSNEQFF.

V and J are TRBV6-5 and TRBJ1-2; D ambiguous. This CDR3 region has 14 residues. Looked up from germline, CDR1 is MNHEY and CDR2 is SVGAGI. V was shortened by 3 bases and J by 4 bases, with 12 bases between the two germline ends. The CDR3 DNA reads TGTGCCAGCAGTTATCGGGCGGTCAGCTATGGCTACACCTTC. Amino acids: CASSYRAVSYGYTF.